This T cell receptor beta chain appears in the sequencing data of a study of beta chain features in type 1 diabetes. For the study at large: Researchers looked at roughly 110 million sorted cells across all samples. Broader study findings: A moderate, significant TCRB CDR3 shortening appeared in type 1 diabetes across four CD4+ subsets.

The CDR3 sequence is 18 residues long. Losses at the gene ends were 0 bases for V and 5 bases for J; bases not matched to a gene: 10. In germline, CDR1 is SGHRS, CDR2 YFSETQ. The authors reverse transcribed all of the isolated RNA, so sequencing captured expressed TCRB transcripts. Clones were sequenced by immunoSEQ multiplex PCR, and TCRdb holds only the in-frame ones, with some missing. Of about 130,000 clones listed, around 8.8% were seen once; the top ten hold under 0.9%. A few counts support this clone. The antigen is undetermined. Each of the sorted populations had a purity greater than 98%. The sample consisted of central memory CD4+ T cells from blood. This sequence originates from a young man with type 1 diabetes. The chain couples TRBV5-1 to TRBJ2-6, with 8 bases lining up with TRBD1. This CDR3 is CASSLGTGPSGRANVLTF. CDR3 nucleotide sequence: TGCGCCAGCAGCTTGGGGACAGGGCCCAGTGGTAGGGCCAACGTCCTGACTTTC.